This T cell receptor (beta chain) was profiled in a study of identical twins. Study-wide results and limits: Fewer insertions marked abundant cord blood beta clonotypes; young adult naive trended weakly, memory not at all. Models underestimated TCR alpha sharing (out-of-frame) in monozygotic twins. Invariant T cells like MAIT and iNKT could partly confound the zero-insertion analyses.

This clonotype was counted many times. Antigen specificity is unknown. Germline V gene lookup returns CDR1 SGHVS and CDR2 FQNEAQ. The CDR3 loop spans 16 amino acids. V lost 1 base to trimming and J lost 2 bases, with 14 bases between them. Template switching, a step in the protocol, added a universal primer site, and cDNA carried unique molecular identifiers. Via MiXCR, TCRdb re-called the 5' RACE reads, giving one row per CDR3 protein. The sample contains approximately 630,000 distinct CDR3 sequences, 7.1% of which appear only once. These data were also filed under a second study, of yellow fever vaccine responses in identical twins.

The rearrangement joins TRBV7-8 to TRBJ2-5, with D maybe TRBD2 (5 bases). The sequencing input was PBMCs. This clonotype was sampled from a woman aged 18-35 years in good health. CDR3 protein: CASSLGVGSEQETQYF. CDR3 bases: TGTGCCAGCAGCTTAGGCGTTGGTAGCGAGCAAGAGACCCAGTACTTC.